Below are 8 T cell receptor beta chains sequenced from a single sample in a study of OX40 agonist ivuxolimab in advanced cancers. Data came from immunoSEQ multiplex PCR; TCRdb stores just in-frame clones and leaves some out. The sample has about 55,000 clones, more than 75% seen once; the top ten hold 12%. Sequences were derived from CD4+ or CD8+ T cells sorted from blood, sampled in a trial of the OX40 agonist ivuxolimab. The receptors come from an adult with an advanced solid tumor such as melanoma, head and neck, liver or kidney cancer.

Relative to its sample, this clone is medium-sized. Different DNA sequences within this sample yield the same CDR3. The chain couples TRBV28 to TRBJ1-1; D is perhaps TRBD1 (6 bases). V lost 9 bases, J lost 0 bases, and 11 bases lay in between. The CDR3 spans 13 residues. Germline assignment: CDR1 MDHEN and CDR2 SYDVKM. This CDR3 is CASSGVMNTEAFF. CDR3 in DNA: TGTGCCAGTTCAGGGGTTATGAACACTGAAGCTTTCTTT.

This chain uses TRBV7-9 with TRBJ2-2, with D unresolved. Between the trimmed V and J ends, which lost 5 bases and 7 bases, there was a span of 8 bases. Germline V gene data show CDR1 as SEHNR and CDR2 as FQNEAQ (reference sequence). This CDR3 comprises 12 residues. In nucleotides, the CDR3 is TGTGCCAGCAGCCGAGGTAGCGGGGAGCTGTTTTTT. It is translated as CASSRGSGELFF. The full variable domain, completed using reference TRBV7-9 and TRBJ2-2, is DTGVSQNPRHKITKRGQNVTFRCDPISEHNRLYWYRQTLGQGPEFLTYFQNEAQLEKSRLLSDRFSAERPKGSFSTLEIQRTEQGDSAMYLCASSRGSGELFFGEGSRLTVL.

V is TRBV6-6 and J is TRBJ1-4, with D hard to call. CDR1 MNHNY and CDR2 SVGAGI come from the germline V gene (reference sequence). V shed 4 bases and J shed 5 bases, with 5 bases lying between them. CDR3 length equals 12 residues. The CDR3 region has the DNA TGTGCCAGCAGTTTCTTAAATGAAAAACTGTTTTTT. This translates into CASSFLNEKLFF.

This clone rates as medium-sized. The J gene is TRBJ1-3, the V gene TRBV4-3, with TRBD1 as a possible D gene (5 bases). The CDR3 length is 13 residues. Germline CDR1 reads LGHNA; CDR2 reads YSLEER. V lost 0 bases, J lost 8 bases, and 8 bases lay in between. CDR3 region: CASSQEGVDTIYF. CDR3 sequence (DNA): TGCGCCAGCAGCCAAGAAGGGGTGGACACCATATATTTT.

This rearrangement joins TRBV7-9 to TRBJ2-1, with 8 bases matching TRBD2. Trimming at V came to 6 bases and at J to 5 bases, leaving 9 bases not matched to a gene. The CDR3 sequence is 15 residues long. CDR1 and CDR2 from the germline V gene are SEHNR and FQNEAQ (reference sequence). The CDR3 DNA reads TGTGCCAGCAGGGGAGCCGGGGGGGGTCACAATGAGCAGTTCTTC. Protein: CASRGAGGGHNEQFF.

The chain couples TRBV19 to TRBJ1-1, with D unclear. V shed 3 bases and J shed 5 bases, with 10 bases lying between them. The CDR3 has 13 amino acids. Germline loops: CDR1 LNHDA, CDR2 SQIVND (reference sequence). The CDR3 is CASSIVSGTEAFF. Written as DNA, the CDR3 is TGTGCCAGTAGTATTGTGTCTGGAACTGAAGCTTTCTTT. Together with reference TRBV19 and TRBJ1-1, the CDR3 gives the full variable domain: DGGITQSPKYLFRKEGQNVTLSCEQNLNHDAMYWYRQDPGQGLRLIYYSQIVNDFQKGDIAEGYSVSREKKESFPLTVTSAQKNPTAFYLCASSIVSGTEAFFGQGTRLTVV.

This chain joins TRBV7-8 and TRBJ2-7, with D perhaps being TRBD1 or TRBD2 (5 bases each). Germline CDR1 and CDR2: SGHVS and FQNEAQ. The CDR3 consists of 16 residues. Between the trimmed V and J ends, which lost 1 base and 2 bases, there was a span of 15 bases. The CDR3 DNA is TGTGCCAGCAGCTTAGACTTAGGGGACGGGACCTACGAGCAGTACTTC. It specifies CASSLDLGDGTYEQYF.

The J gene is TRBJ2-7, the V gene TRBV11-2; TRBD1 agrees at 8 bases. CDR3 length: 16 residues. Trimming cost V 0 bases and J 3 bases; bases outside gene matches: 7. Germline assignment: CDR1 SGHAT and CDR2 FQNNGV. CDR3: CASSLETGTGVYEQYF. The DNA of the CDR3 is TGTGCCAGCAGCTTAGAAACCGGGACAGGTGTCTACGAGCAGTACTTC.